The T cell receptor (beta chain) described here comes from a study of CD4 T cells in relation to SARS-CoV-2 and coronaviruses. Overall study: After approximately 10 days of antigen culture, PBMC TCR beta CDR3s were sequenced. Negative control cultures got HIV-1 Nef peptides or no peptide.

The CDR3 runs 14 residues. Germline CDR1 reads MGHRA; CDR2 reads YSYEKL. V lost 2 bases to trimming and J lost 9 bases, with 14 bases between them. CD4+ T cells from unexposed donors were obtained before the COVID-19 pandemic (2011-2018). The cells were cultured for over eight days before CD4+ T cells were isolated. In regard to this clone: Its specificity is unknown.

The study, taken as a whole, reports: Compared with monoreactive clones, crossreactive clones showed significantly weaker SARS-CoV-2 expansion.

Profiling relied on immunoSEQ multiplex PCR, and the TCRdb table lists in-frame clones only, not all of them. The table includes around 11,000 clones, about 81% detected once. This chain joins TRBV4-1 and TRBJ1-5; no clear D gene. Source material: CD4+ T cells from PBMCs, cultured in vitro. The source is a human donor in good health. The CDR3 coding sequence is TGCGCCAGCAGCCAATCGTTAGTACAGCGGCCCCAGCATTTT. This codes for CASSQSLVQRPQHF.